This T cell receptor beta chain was profiled in a study of blood T cell repertoires in COVID-19 (dated by TCRdb to the early 2020s). Context from the whole study: The collaborator samples originated in the United States, Italy and Spain and spanned the acute and convalescent phases of COVID-19. Sample metadata almost always included a de-identified subject ID, COVID-19 status, age in years and sex. Where available, HLA class I and class II types were taken from metadata supplied by the sample provider and were not determined by assay-based typing. A freely available public database, intended as a resource for researchers studying the immune response to SARS-CoV-2, is where the repertoires were released. Samples came from the ongoing ImmuneRACE study (first 160 participants) plus 1,254 subjects from 6 global collaborators. The dataset comprised deeply sampled blood TCRbeta repertoires from subjects exposed to, actively infected with, or recovered from COVID-19. The prospective study material was composed of cDNA or gDNA derived from T cells, B-cell-depleted T cells, or PBMCs. What the authors observed across the whole study: The quantity of clinical and demographic metadata differed by source and by participant and was supplied without curation.

Whole blood was collected in K2EDTA tubes by collaborating institutions according to the institutions' own protocols. For TCRbeta analysis, collaborators shipped samples in one of three forms: frozen whole blood, isolated PBMCs, or DNA extracted from either of those sample types. CDR1 SNHLY and CDR2 FYNNEI are derived from the germline V gene. Relative to germline, V is missing 6 bases and J is missing 6 bases, with 14 bases of the junction outside any gene match. The CDR3 runs 15 residues from the cysteine to the phenylalanine. Only the CDR3 part of the read is kept: 45 bases, read in frame from the first base. TCRbeta CDR3 regions were amplified from genomic DNA by means of the immunoSEQ Assay, a bias-controlled multiplex PCR. Processing in the source paper ran as follows. Nucleated cell counts per sample were estimated from amplification of reference gene primers within the assay. Sequence reads were collapsed and filtered to measure the absolute abundance of every unique TCRbeta CDR3 rearrangement. For each sample, productive Simpson clonality was calculated as the square root of Simpson's diversity index over productive rearrangements. TCRdb mirrors the immuneACCESS table, restricted to in-frame sequences. Some clones are absent from its copies; in checked studies, under half trace to an unresolved V gene, and the reason for the others is unknown. That table gives V, J and clone size, and the DNA gave D and trimming. The sample contains about 200,000 clones, 88% of them found a single time. Roughly 5.5% of the sample lies in the top ten.

Comments on this clone: It lacks a known antigen. Base quality data are lacking; no much larger clone is found one base away.

The clonotype comes from a man aged 35-49 years with active or convalescent COVID-19. The sample was peripheral blood. The rearrangement combines TRBV2 with TRBJ2-7; the junction holds 7 bases that match TRBD1. This receptor has the CDR3 CASSIKTGHLGEQYF. The nucleotide sequence is TGTGCCAGCAGCATAAAGACAGGGCATTTAGGCGAGCAGTACTTC.